One and the same sample provided the 17 T cell receptor beta chains below, sequenced in a study of neurological immune-mediated disorders. TCRdb processed the 5' RACE reads anew with MiXCR; each CDR3 protein has one entry. The sample lists about 79,000 distinct CDR3 sequences, roughly 15% seen once, with under 7% in the top ten. Sequenced: PBMCs. The source is a woman aged 45-59 years in good health.

This clonotype has more than one count but fewer than ten. This sequence joins TRBV20-1 and TRBJ1-5; D is unclear. Germline V CDR1 and CDR2: DFQATT, SNEGSKA (reference sequence). V was pared by 3 bases and J by 1 base, with 10 bases between. The CDR3 sequence is 14 residues long. CDR3 sequence reads: CSASEDMSNQPQHF. CDR3 sequence (DNA): TGCAGTGCTAGTGAGGATATGAGCAATCAGCCCCAGCATTTT.

The rearrangement uses TRBV20-1 and TRBJ1-1; 7 positions match TRBD1. This CDR3 has 13 residues. Trimming cost V 4 bases and J 4 bases; bases outside gene matches: 6. Germline CDR1 is DFQATT and CDR2 is SNEGSKA (reference sequence). CDR3 protein: CSATTGEGTEAFF. Here the CDR3 DNA reads TGCAGTGCTACAACAGGGGAGGGCACTGAAGCTTTCTTT.

This clonotype was seen at least ten times. J is TRBJ2-7 and V is TRBV18; D is tentatively TRBD1 or TRBD2 (7 bases each). CDR3 length: 15 amino acids. Trimming took off 2 bases at V and 1 base at J, with 12 bases between the two ends. CDR1 and CDR2 from the germline V gene are KGHSH and LQKENI. The CDR3 DNA follows: TGTGCCAGCTCACCAGTCAGGGGGGGATCCTACGAGCAGTACTTC. Translation gives CASSPVRGGSYEQYF.

About this clonotype: A much larger clone sits a single nucleotide away, making a read error possible. This rearrangement joins TRBV5-1 to TRBJ2-3; the match to TRBD2 covers 7 bases. The CDR3 consists of 16 residues. Germline CDR1 is SGHRS and CDR2 is YFSETQ. The ends lost 4 bases at V and 3 bases at J; junction bases unmatched: 11. The DNA for the CDR3 is TGCGCCAGCAGCCTGGGGACTATCGGGATGACAGATACGCAGTATTTT. Amino acids: CASSLGTIGMTDTQYF.

This clonotype was seen at least ten times. This chain links TRBV5-1 with TRBJ1-2; a weak D match, TRBD1 (6 bases). Germline CDR1 reads SGHRS; CDR2 reads YFSETQ. This CDR3 has 15 residues. V shed 0 bases and J shed 8 bases, with 17 bases lying between them. The CDR3 is CASSLEGQPYEGYTF. The CDR3 coding sequence is TGCGCCAGCAGCTTGGAAGGACAGCCCTATGAAGGCTACACCTTC.

As for this clonotype: A single base separates this from a much larger clone, so it may be a read error. The chain employs TRBV29-1 and TRBJ2-7, with D perhaps being TRBD1 or TRBD2 (5 bases each). This CDR3 comprises 14 residues. Germline V gives CDR1 SQVTM, CDR2 ANQGSEA. The CDR3 sequence is CSVRTRGYENEKYF. CDR3 in DNA: TGCAGCGTCAGAACTAGGGGATACGAAAACGAGAAGTACTTC.

In this sample, this clonotype turned up many times. V and J are TRBV7-2 and TRBJ2-1; the match to TRBD2 covers 11 bases. This CDR3 is 15 amino acids long. Germline loops: CDR1 SGHTA, CDR2 FQGNSA. The V and J ends lost 6 bases and 2 bases, in that order; junction bases with no gene match: 3. The CDR3 is CASSLAGGTYNEQFF. The CDR3 DNA reads TGTGCCAGCAGTCTAGCGGGAGGTACCTACAATGAGCAGTTCTTC.

The sample holds many counts of this clonotype. The chain joins TRBV6-4 to TRBJ2-1; TRBD2 matches 8 bases. V lost 2 bases to trimming and J lost 9 bases; unmatched junction nucleotides: 9. This CDR3 is built from 15 residues. CDR1 and CDR2 (germline): MRHNA, SNTAGT. The CDR3: CASSDRSGRGVEQFF. The CDR3 DNA sequence: TGTGCCAGCAGTGACAGAAGCGGGAGAGGGGTTGAGCAGTTCTTC.

This clonotype has at least ten counts. The chain has TRBV5-1 and TRBJ2-1; TRBD2 agrees at 10 bases. Germline loops: CDR1 SGHRS, CDR2 YFSETQ. Germline trimming cut 4 bases from V and 10 bases from J; bases unmatched to any gene: 8. CDR3 length equals 14 residues. CDR3 sequence: CASSLEGSGREQFF. The CDR3 region has the DNA TGCGCCAGCAGCCTGGAGGGTAGCGGGAGGGAGCAGTTCTTC.

This clonotype was observed many times. This chain uses TRBV6-5 with TRBJ2-1; TRBD2 aligns across 8 bases. The germline V gene encodes CDR1 MNHEY and CDR2 SVGAGI. This CDR3 contains 15 residues. V shed 4 bases and J 3 bases; nucleotides not matched to a gene: 5. CDR3 sequence reads: CASSSKAGDYNEQFF. The CDR3 bases are TGTGCCAGCAGTTCTAAAGCGGGAGACTACAATGAGCAGTTCTTC.

This clonotype occurred many times. The J gene is TRBJ1-2, the V gene TRBV20-1; 9 bases match TRBD1. This CDR3 is 15 amino acids long. Trimming at V came to 6 bases and at J to 5 bases, leaving 13 bases not matched to a gene. From germline, CDR1 is DFQATT and CDR2 SNEGSKA (reference sequence). In nucleotides, the CDR3 is TGCAGTGCGGGGGGACAGGGCGGTATGCTTTATGGCTACACCTTC. Its translation: CSAGGQGGMLYGYTF.

Many counts were recorded for this clonotype. The V gene is TRBV6-1, the J gene TRBJ1-6; 7 nucleotides align to TRBD1. The CDR3 has 14 residues. After removal of 6 bases from V and 10 bases from J, the junction contained 9 bases not matched to a gene. The germline V gene has CDR1 MNHNS and CDR2 SASEGT. The CDR3 sequence is CASSRDSERSPLHF. CDR3 DNA sequence: TGTGCCAGCAGCCGGGACAGTGAACGGTCACCCCTCCACTTT.

Many counts were recorded for this clonotype. CDR3 DNA sequence: TGTGCCACCAGTGATTTGATAACGGAGACCCAGTACTTC. Its translation: CATSDLITETQYF. The genes are TRBV24-1 and TRBJ2-5, with D hard to call. The CDR3 length is 13 residues. V dropped 0 bases and J dropped 5 bases, with 6 bases sitting between them. CDR1 is KGHDR and CDR2 is SFDVKD in the germline V gene.

This clonotype was detected ten times or more. The chain recombines TRBV24-1 with TRBJ2-2, with 9 bases aligning to TRBD1. V dropped 3 bases and J dropped 5; count of bases not matched to a gene: 6. The CDR3 loop spans 16 amino acids. Germline values: CDR1 KGHDR, CDR2 SFDVKD. The CDR3 here is CATSDGGTGRTGELFF. The CDR3 coding sequence is TGTGCCACCAGTGATGGCGGGACAGGGAGGACCGGGGAGCTGTTTTTT.

The chain is built from TRBV18 and TRBJ1-5, with D tentatively TRBD1 (6 bases). This CDR3 comprises 15 residues. V shed 5 bases and J shed 4 bases, with 15 bases lying between them. Germline CDR1 KGHSH, CDR2 LQKENI. The DNA of the CDR3 is TGTGCCAGCTCAGTAACAGGGCTAGGAAATCAGCCCCAGCATTTT. Its translation: CASSVTGLGNQPQHF.

The table lists this clonotype with a few counts. The DNA for the CDR3 is TGCGCCAGCAGCTTTTTAGGTGACTATGGCTACACCTTC. Translating it yields CASSFLGDYGYTF. The rearrangement links TRBV5-1 to TRBJ1-2; D gene uncertain. In germline, CDR1 is SGHRS, CDR2 YFSETQ. Between the trimmed V and J ends, which lost 2 bases and 3 bases, there was a span of 8 bases. The CDR3 runs to 13 residues. Combining the CDR3 with reference TRBV5-1 and TRBJ1-2 gives the whole variable domain KAGVTQTPRYLIKTRGQQVTLSCSPISGHRSVSWYQQTPGQGLQFLFEYFSETQRNKGNFPGRFSGRQFSNSRSEMNVSTLELGDSALYLCASSFLGDYGYTFGSGTRLTVV.

This clonotype was recorded many times. This sequence joins TRBV20-1 and TRBJ2-3; weak D call: TRBD1 (5 bases). CDR1 is DFQATT, CDR2 SNEGSKA, per germline (reference sequence). V was pared by 5 bases and J by 0 bases, with 15 bases between. The CDR3 consists of 15 residues. CDR3 sequence: CSASRTQTSTDTQYF. The CDR3 DNA reads TGCAGTGCTTCCCGGACACAAACTAGCACAGATACGCAGTATTTT.